The clone carrying this T cell receptor (beta chain) was seen a handful of times. Because the CDR3's place on the DNA is in doubt, the DNA is left out and the CDR3 is given as listed by TCRdb. This sample also contains other DNA sequences that code for the same CDR3. This entry comes from a study of blood T cell repertoires in COVID-19. In the study overall: Material from acute and convalescent COVID-19 was sourced from the United States, Italy and Spain.

Clinical history reported by participants formed the basis on which cohorts were assigned. Exposed volunteers were people who met a COVID-19 case within 2 weeks before study entry. The assay was immunoSEQ multiplex PCR, and TCRdb's table has in-frame clones only and misses some. This sample has about 150,000 clones, with approximately 90% found just once. The sequence was obtained from a woman aged 40 to 50 who had been exposed to COVID-19. Sequenced material: PBMCs or T cells enriched from blood (not recorded which).

The chain's CDR3 is CASSEGFGAGGGADTQYF. The chain joins TRBV10-2 to TRBJ2-3; the tabulated D call, TRBD2, remains unverified against the DNA. Germline lookup yields CDR1 WSHSY and CDR2 SAAADI. The CDR3 has 18 amino acids, counting both end residues.